The clone carrying this T cell receptor beta chain appeared many times. The record originates from a study of blood T cell repertoires in COVID-19. About the study: Both acute and convalescent COVID-19 samples were obtained from the United States, Italy and Spain.

Clones were read by immunoSEQ multiplex PCR, and TCRdb kept only the in-frame ones, dropping some. The table lists around 190,000 clones, about 77% of them singletons, with about a sixth in the top ten. CDR1 LNHDA and CDR2 SQIVND come from the germline V gene (reference sequence). There are 17 residues in the CDR3. V gave up 5 bases and J gave up 3 bases; unmatched junction bases: 12. The sequence was obtained from a woman aged 50 to 60 with acute COVID-19. The material sequenced was PBMCs or T cells enriched from blood (not recorded which). The V and J genes are TRBV19 and TRBJ1-5, with 8 bases fitting TRBD1. The CDR3, as DNA: TGTGCCAGTAGTTGGGGACAGGTAATCGGATCCAATCAGCCCCAGCATTTT. Protein: CASSWGQVIGSNQPQHF. Filled out from reference TRBV19 and TRBJ1-5, the complete variable domain reads DGGITQSPKYLFRKEGQNVTLSCEQNLNHDAMYWYRQDPGQGLRLIYYSQIVNDFQKGDIAEGYSVSREKKESFPLTVTSAQKNPTAFYLCASSWGQVIGSNQPQHFGDGTRLSIL.